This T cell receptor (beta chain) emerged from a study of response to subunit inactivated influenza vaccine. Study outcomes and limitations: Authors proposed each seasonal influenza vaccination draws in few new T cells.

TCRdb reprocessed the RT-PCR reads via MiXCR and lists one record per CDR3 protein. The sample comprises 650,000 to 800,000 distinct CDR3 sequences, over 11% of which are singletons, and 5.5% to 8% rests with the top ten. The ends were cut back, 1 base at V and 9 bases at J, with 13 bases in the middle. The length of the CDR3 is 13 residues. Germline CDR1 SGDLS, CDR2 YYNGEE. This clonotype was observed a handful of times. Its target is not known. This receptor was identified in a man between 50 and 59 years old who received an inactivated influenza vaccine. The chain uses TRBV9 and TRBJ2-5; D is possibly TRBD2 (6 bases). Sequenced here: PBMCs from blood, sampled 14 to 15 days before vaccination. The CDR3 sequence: CASSVSQGGSQYF. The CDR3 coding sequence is TGTGCCAGCAGCGTAAGCCAGGGAGGCTCCCAGTACTTC.